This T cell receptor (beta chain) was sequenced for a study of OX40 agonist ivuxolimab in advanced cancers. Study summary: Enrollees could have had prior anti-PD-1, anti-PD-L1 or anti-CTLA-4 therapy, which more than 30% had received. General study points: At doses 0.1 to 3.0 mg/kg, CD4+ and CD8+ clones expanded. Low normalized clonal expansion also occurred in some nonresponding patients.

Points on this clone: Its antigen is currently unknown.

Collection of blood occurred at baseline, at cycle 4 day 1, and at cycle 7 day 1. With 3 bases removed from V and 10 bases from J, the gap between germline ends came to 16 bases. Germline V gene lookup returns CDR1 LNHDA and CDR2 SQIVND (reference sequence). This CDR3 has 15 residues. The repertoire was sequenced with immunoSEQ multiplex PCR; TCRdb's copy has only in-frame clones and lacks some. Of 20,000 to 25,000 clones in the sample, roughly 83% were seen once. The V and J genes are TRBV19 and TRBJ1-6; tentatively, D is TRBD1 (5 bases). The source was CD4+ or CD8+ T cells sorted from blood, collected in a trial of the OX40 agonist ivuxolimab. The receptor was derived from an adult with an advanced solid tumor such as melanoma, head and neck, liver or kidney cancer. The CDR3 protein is CASSISAGLGSPLHF. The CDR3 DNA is TGTGCCAGTAGTATCTCTGCAGGGCTTGGCTCACCCCTCCACTTT.